These 18 T cell receptor beta chains were all obtained from the same sample, sequenced in a study of cytomegalovirus exposure and HLA in healthy donors. It was with 60 Vbeta and 13 Jbeta primers that the PCR ran. Using immunoSEQ multiplex PCR, the repertoire was profiled, and TCRdb retains in-frame clones only, with some absent. The sample lists 150,000 or so clones; approximately 84% were seen once. Sequenced sample: PBMCs. The receptors come from a male donor in good health and CMV-seropositive.

This clone was seen a handful of times. One end of the junction fails to match germline, which may point to a read error. The J gene is TRBJ2-1, the V gene TRBV7-9, with 7 bases matching TRBD2. Germline CDR1 is SEHNR and CDR2 is FQNEAQ (reference sequence). The CDR3 is made up of 16 amino acids. The CDR3 nucleotides are TGTTCCAGCAGCTTAGCCGGCCGCGGGAGTGGATATGAGCAGTTCTTC. It translates to CSSSLAGRGSGYEQFF.

The DNA of the CDR3 is TGTGCCATCACAGAAAACAGGTACACTGAAGCTTTCTTT. Residues: CAITENRYTEAFF. The chain recombines TRBV10-3 with TRBJ1-1; possibly TRBD1 for D (5 bases). Trimming pared 7 bases from V and 3 bases from J, leaving 12 bases between. There are 13 residues in the CDR3. Germline V gives CDR1 ENHRY, CDR2 SYGVKD.

The chain is built from TRBV30 and TRBJ2-1, with D uncertain. V was pared by 1 base and J by 9 bases, with 7 bases between. The CDR3 length is 11 residues. Germline V lookup: CDR1 GTSNPN, CDR2 SVGIG (reference sequence). The CDR3 bases are TGTGCCTGGAGTGCTGGCGGTGAGCAGTTCTTC. It encodes CAWSAGGEQFF.

V is TRBV5-1 and J is TRBJ2-5; TRBD1 matches 7 bases. Per germline, CDR1 SGHRS and CDR2 YFSETQ. The CDR3 runs 11 residues. V lost 7 bases, J lost 6 bases, and 3 bases stayed unmatched. The CDR3, as DNA: TGCGCCAGCGGACAGGCAAAGACCCAGTACTTC. It yields the protein CASGQAKTQYF.

In its sample, this clone was seen once. The DNA of the CDR3 is TGTGCCATCAGGGCGGGTGGGGAGACCCAGTACTTC. It translates to CAIRAGGETQYF. The rearrangement links TRBV10-3 to TRBJ2-5, with a possible D match to TRBD2 (5 bases). The germline CDR1 and CDR2 sequences are ENHRY and SYGVKD. Trimming stripped 6 bases from V and 5 bases from J, with 10 bases between. The CDR3 consists of 12 residues.

This sequence joins TRBV27 and TRBJ1-2; perhaps TRBD1 as D (6 bases). The length of the CDR3 is 16 residues. V was pared by 3 bases and J by 0 bases, with 14 bases between. The germline V gene has CDR1 MNHEY and CDR2 SMNVEV (reference sequence). CDR3 coding DNA: TGTGCCAGCAGTTTCCTCCTACAGGGCGCTAACTATGGCTACACCTTC. It specifies CASSFLLQGANYGYTF.

This rearrangement joins TRBV9 to TRBJ1-2; 7 positions match TRBD1. The CDR3 is 16 residues long. Germline V lookup: CDR1 SGDLS, CDR2 YYNGEE. Trimming cost V 5 bases and J 3 bases; bases outside gene matches: 13. The CDR3 spells CASRGADHRGHYGYTF. CDR3 in DNA: TGTGCCAGCAGAGGGGCCGATCACAGGGGACACTATGGCTACACCTTC.

In DNA form, the CDR3 reads TGTGCCAGCAGCATGAGCGGGAGTCCCCAAGAGACCCAGTACTTC. This gives the protein CASSMSGSPQETQYF. The chain has TRBV9 and TRBJ2-5; the match to TRBD2 covers 8 bases. The CDR3 contains 15 residues. V trimming: 4 bases; J trimming: 1 base; junction bases outside the gene matches: 6. Looked up from germline, CDR1 is SGDLS and CDR2 is YYNGEE.

The V gene is TRBV6-5, the J gene TRBJ1-4, with a tentative D call TRBD1 (6 bases). Germline V gene sequence: CDR1 MNHEY, CDR2 SVGAGI. The CDR3 sequence is 15 residues long. The ends were cut back, 3 bases at V and 8 bases at J, with 16 bases in the middle. The CDR3 nucleotides are TGTGCCAGCAGTTATGGGGACAAGACGAACGAAAAACTGTTTTTT. Translation: CASSYGDKTNEKLFF.

The V call is TRBV11-2, the J call TRBJ2-7; D unclear. CDR3 length: 15 amino acids. Per the germline V gene, CDR1 is SGHAT and CDR2 is FQNNGV. V lost 0 bases, J lost 1 base, and 10 bases lay in between. The CDR3 is CASSLDFQRSYEQYF. CDR3 sequence (DNA): TGTGCCAGCAGCTTAGATTTCCAGCGATCCTACGAGCAGTACTTC.

The chain uses TRBV25-1 and TRBJ1-2; perhaps TRBD1 as D (5 bases). The CDR3 runs 10 residues. The V end lost 8 bases, the J end lost 7 bases, and 8 bases lay between the germline ends. Per germline, CDR1 MGHDK and CDR2 SYGVNS. The CDR3 DNA follows: TGTGCCAGCCAAGGGGTTGGCTACACCTTC. It codes for CASQGVGYTF.

This clone was seen only once. The chain is built from TRBV9 and TRBJ2-2; 14 bases map to TRBD2. The length of the CDR3 is 19 residues. Losses at the gene ends were 4 bases for V and 4 bases for J; bases not matched to a gene: 12. The germline V gene has CDR1 SGDLS and CDR2 YYNGEE. CDR3 region: CASSPSGTSGRGGTGELFF. The CDR3 nucleotides read TGTGCCAGCAGCCCCTCCGGGACTAGCGGGAGAGGGGGCACCGGGGAGCTGTTTTTT.

This clone showed up just once. The chain uses TRBV29-1 and TRBJ2-3, with TRBD1 matching 7 bases. From germline, CDR1 is SQVTM and CDR2 ANQGSEA. The CDR3 runs to 13 residues. Losses at the gene ends were 5 bases for V and 3 bases for J; bases not matched to a gene: 5. The CDR3 DNA reads as TGCAGCGTTAAGGGGGCGAGAACAGATACGCAGTATTTT. Its translation: CSVKGARTDTQYF.

This chain joins TRBV7-6 and TRBJ2-6; D is uncertain. V lost 4 bases to trimming and J lost 4 bases, with 14 bases between them. CDR3 length: 16 amino acids. Per germline, CDR1 SGHVS and CDR2 FNYEAQ. The CDR3 region is CASSSPVGIGANVLTF. The CDR3 region has the DNA TGTGCCAGCAGCTCCCCAGTTGGTATCGGGGCCAACGTCCTGACTTTC. Full variable domain (missing parts from reference TRBV7-6 and TRBJ2-6): GAGVSQSPRYKVTKRGQDVALRCDPISGHVSLYWYRQALGQGPEFLTYFNYEAQQDKSGLPNDRFSAERPEGSISTLTIQRTEQRDSAMYRCASSSPVGIGANVLTFGAGSRLTVL.

The count of this clone is one. Compared with germline, one end of the junction differs, possibly owing to a read error. The chain is built from TRBV7-7 and TRBJ2-1; 7 nucleotides align to TRBD2. CDR3 length: 13 amino acids. CDR1 SSHAT and CDR2 FNYEAQ come from the germline V gene (reference sequence). The CDR3 nucleotides read TGTGCTAGCAGCTTCCAGGGAGGGAATGAGCAGTTCTTC. Translated, it gives CASSFQGGNEQFF.

The CDR3 bases are TGTGCCACCCGGGATACTAGCACAGATACGCAGTATTTT. It encodes CATRDTSTDTQYF. V and J are TRBV7-2 and TRBJ2-3; D may be TRBD2 (5 bases). The CDR3 sequence is 13 residues long. The V and J ends lost 10 bases and 0 bases respectively, with 11 bases between them. In germline, CDR1 is SGHTA, CDR2 FQGNSA.

The chain is built from TRBV5-4 and TRBJ1-2; D is perhaps TRBD1 (6 bases). Germline V gene lookup returns CDR1 SGHNT and CDR2 YYREEE (reference sequence). This CDR3 comprises 14 residues. Trimming cost V 7 bases and J 8 bases, with 21 bases left between them. CDR3 in amino acids: CASRLLAGDTGYTF. CDR3 in DNA: TGTGCCAGCCGGCTCCTGGCAGGGGATACGGGCTACACCTTC.

The chain joins TRBV11-3 to TRBJ2-5; no clear D. The CDR3 length is 12 residues. Germline assignment: CDR1 SGHNT and CDR2 YENEEA. V was cut by 4 bases and J by 5 bases, with 8 bases left in between. CDR3 loop: CASSSGPETQYF. DNA of the CDR3: TGTGCCAGCAGCTCGGGTCCCGAGACCCAGTACTTC.